The entry below describes one T cell receptor (beta chain). This entry belongs to a study of blood T cell repertoires in COVID-19. Study-level information: COVID-19 samples, acute and convalescent, were from the United States, Italy and Spain. T cells, B-cell-depleted T cells, or PBMCs supplied cDNA or gDNA.

Trimming cost V 3 bases and J 6 bases; bases outside gene matches: 12. The CDR3 runs 16 residues. The germline V gene encodes CDR1 SGHNT and CDR2 YYREEE (reference sequence). Per the study methods: The authors estimated nucleated cell counts from reference gene primer amplification. Sequenced by immunoSEQ multiplex PCR; TCRdb stores in-frame clones only, minus some. That table gives V, J and clone size, and the DNA gave D and trimming. The sample includes about 260,000 clones, more than 85% of them seen just once. The sequence came from a man aged 18 to 29 with active or convalescent COVID-19. The V gene is TRBV5-4, the J gene TRBJ2-7; 10 bases align to TRBD2. What was sequenced was peripheral blood. CDR3 loop: CASSSNSLAGSLEQYF. DNA of the CDR3: TGTGCCAGCAGCTCCAACTCACTAGCGGGGTCCCTCGAGCAGTACTTC.